Following are 31 T cell receptor beta chains from one sample sequenced in a study of Graves' ophthalmopathy and Graves' hyperthyroidism. TCR beta CDR3 amplification used RNA transcripts. HTBI primers were used in a first-round RT-PCR, which preceded a second-round multiplex PCR. MiXCR was run by TCRdb on the multiplex PCR reads, yielding one entry per CDR3 protein. The repertoire consists of over a million distinct CDR3 sequences, with approximately 35% occurring once and the leading ten covering 8.5% to 14%. Sequencing was performed on peripheral blood or thyroid tissue (not recorded which). The receptors come from an adult man with Graves' hyperthyroidism.

This clonotype was detected many times. This chain uses TRBV5-4 with TRBJ2-7; a weak D match, TRBD1 (6 bases). V lost 0 bases to trimming and J lost 6 bases, with 13 bases between them. The CDR3 runs 14 residues. Germline values: CDR1 SGHNT, CDR2 YYREEE (reference sequence). CDR3 protein: CASSLGQVTGEQYF. For the CDR3, the DNA is TGTGCCAGCAGCTTGGGACAGGTTACGGGCGAGCAGTACTTC. The full variable domain, with the rest looked up from reference TRBV5-4 and TRBJ2-7, is ETGVTQSPTHLIKTRGQQVTLRCSSQSGHNTVSWYQQALGQGPQFIFQYYREEENGRGNFPPRFSGLQFPNYSSELNVNALELDDSALYLCASSLGQVTGEQYFGPGTRLTVT.

This CDR3 is CASSARQDRGEPQHF. The CDR3 DNA is TGTGCCAGCAGTGCCAGACAGGATCGGGGAGAGCCCCAGCATTTT. The chain carries TRBV2 and TRBJ1-5, with D possibly TRBD1 on 6 matching bases. This CDR3 comprises 15 residues. Germline-derived CDR1 and CDR2 are SNHLY and FYNNEI. V lost 4 bases, J lost 8 bases, and 18 bases lay in between.

A few counts support this clonotype. The rearrangement joins TRBV5-5 to TRBJ2-7; TRBD2 matches at 7 bases. V lost 4 bases, J lost 0 bases, and 7 bases stayed unmatched. Germline CDR1 and CDR2: SGHKS and YYEKEE (reference sequence). The CDR3 has 15 residues. The DNA of the CDR3 is TGTGCCAGCAGCGCCTCTAGCGGACCCTCCTACGAGCAGTACTTC. This encodes CASSASSGPSYEQYF.

Concerning this clonotype: A read error may produce the germline difference seen at one junction end. J is TRBJ1-1 and V is TRBV24-1; 7 nucleotides match TRBD1. This CDR3 has 15 amino acids. Germline lookup yields CDR1 KGHDR and CDR2 SFDVKD. The CDR3 reads CASRVTGAMNAEAFF. The CDR3 bases are TGTGCCAGCAGGGTCACAGGGGCCATGAACGCTGAAGCTTTCTTT.

This clonotype was found many times. This chain connects TRBV11-2 to TRBJ1-1; D remains ambiguous. Per the germline V gene, CDR1 is SGHAT and CDR2 is FQNNGV. The ends were cut back, 3 bases at V and 0 bases at J, with 11 bases in the middle. The CDR3 consists of 15 residues. CDR3 residues: CASSLAGYMNTEAFF. The CDR3, as DNA: TGTGCCAGCAGCTTGGCCGGGTATATGAACACTGAAGCTTTCTTT.

This clonotype was seen at least ten times. V is TRBV7-9 and J is TRBJ2-5, with 10 bases that match TRBD2. Germline V gene data show CDR1 as SEHNR and CDR2 as FQNEAQ (reference sequence). The J segment lost 4 bases and the V segment lost 4 bases, leaving 9 bases of the junction unmatched. This CDR3 is 16 amino acids long. The CDR3 reads CASSYRGIAGGETQYF. The CDR3 DNA is TGTGCCAGCAGCTATCGCGGCATAGCGGGAGGAGAGACCCAGTACTTC.

This clonotype has ten or more counts. This chain joins TRBV12-3 or TRBV12-4 and TRBJ2-5; D is unresolved. The CDR3 length is 15 residues. V was shortened by 6 bases and J by 5 bases, with 19 bases between the two germline ends. This CDR3 is CASSSDGPFGETQYF. For the CDR3, the DNA is TGTGCCAGCAGCTCGGACGGGCCTTTCGGGGAGACCCAGTACTTC.

This clonotype was observed a few times. The chain employs TRBV12-3 or TRBV12-4 and TRBJ1-1; tentatively, D is TRBD1 (5 bases). V was shortened by 8 bases and J by 5 bases, with 18 bases between the two germline ends. This CDR3 is 14 amino acids long. The CDR3 bases are TGTGCCAGCTCACCCGTGGGGGGAACTACTGAAGCTTTCTTT. Residues: CASSPVGGTTEAFF.

Points on this clonotype: This clone may be a read error of a much larger clone one base away. The CDR3 region has the DNA TGTGCCGCCCAGTGTCCGACCGGGGAGCTGTTTTTT. Protein: CAAQCPTGELFF. The rearrangement links TRBV6-5 to TRBJ2-2; D uncertain. The germline V gene has CDR1 MNHEY and CDR2 SVGAGI. Trimming left V 11 bases short and J 5 bases short, with 12 bases between. The CDR3 runs to 12 residues.

This clonotype was counted at least ten times. The chain couples TRBV6-5 to TRBJ2-5, with 8 nucleotides matching TRBD2. Germline V lookup: CDR1 MNHEY, CDR2 SVGAGI. J gave up 10 bases and V 8 bases, and 6 bases lay outside the gene matches. This CDR3 has 11 residues. The CDR3 DNA reads TGTGCCAGCGGGACACGGGGGGGCCAGTACTTC. Residues: CASGTRGGQYF.

The table lists this clonotype with a few counts. Mismatch with germline at one junction end may stem from a read error. This chain connects TRBV7-2 to TRBJ2-5; 11 bases line up with TRBD2. CDR1 SGHTA and CDR2 FQGNSA come from the germline V gene. CDR3 length: 16 amino acids. The CDR3 protein is CASSQRLAGIQETQYF. CDR3 nucleotides: TGCGCCAGCAGCCAAAGACTAGCGGGGATCCAAGAGACCCAGTACTTC.

This clonotype has a count of ten or more. The chain uses TRBV9 and TRBJ2-2, with 12 bases lining up with TRBD1. Germline loops: CDR1 SGDLS, CDR2 YYNGEE. Unmatched junction bases numbered 3, after V lost 4 bases and J lost 5 bases. This CDR3 is built from 15 residues. CDR3 nucleotides: TGTGCCAGCAGCTCGGGACAGGGGGCAACCGGGGAGCTGTTTTTT. As protein: CASSSGQGATGELFF.

This clonotype came up a few times. This chain uses TRBV5-1 with TRBJ1-2, with no clear D. The CDR3 is 14 amino acids. The germline gives CDR1 SGHRS, CDR2 YFSETQ. V gave up 5 bases and J gave up 1 base, with 12 bases separating them. DNA of the CDR3: TGCGCCAGCAGTTTCTTCACAAGTAACTATGGCTACACCTTC. Its protein is CASSFFTSNYGYTF.

V is TRBV7-6 and J is TRBJ2-7; D may match TRBD1 or TRBD2 (5 bases each). The DNA end is more similar to TRBJ2-5, so the J call may be wrong. The germline CDR1 and CDR2 sequences are SGHVS and FNYEAQ. The CDR3 spans 16 residues. The CDR3 sequence: CASSSSQGRAGETQYF. In DNA form, the CDR3 reads TGTGCCAGCAGCTCCTCGCAGGGAAGGGCGGGAGAGACCCAGTACTTC.

This clonotype has at least ten counts. The chain joins TRBV7-2 to TRBJ1-5; D is perhaps TRBD1 (5 bases). Germline V gene lookup returns CDR1 SGHTA and CDR2 FQGNSA. The CDR3 length is 14 residues. V lost 1 base and J lost 8, with 12 bases in between. The CDR3 region has the DNA TGTGCCAGCAGCTTAGGAAGGGGCTCGGAGCCCCAGCATTTT. It specifies CASSLGRGSEPQHF.

This clonotype has a count of ten or more. DNA for the CDR3: TGCAGCGTTGAAGAGGCATCATCCCGGGGACTGTACCAAGAGACCCAGTACTTC. Amino acids: CSVEEASSRGLYQETQYF. The rearrangement uses TRBV29-1 and TRBJ2-5; weak D call: TRBD2 (6 bases). The CDR3 extends over 18 amino acids. Between the trimmed V and J ends, which lost 0 bases and 0 bases, there was a span of 20 bases. Germline V lookup: CDR1 SQVTM, CDR2 ANQGSEA.

This chain connects TRBV10-2 to TRBJ2-2; D not certain. Germline V CDR1 and CDR2: WSHSY, SAAADI. The V end was cut by 3 bases, the J end by 4 bases, with 12 bases between. This CDR3 has 15 amino acids. The chain's CDR3 is CASSDPADRTGELFF. The CDR3 nucleotides are TGCGCCAGCAGTGATCCGGCCGACCGCACCGGGGAGCTGTTTTTT.

V and J are TRBV12-3 or TRBV12-4 and TRBJ1-2; the D gene is possibly TRBD1 (5 bases). The CDR3 consists of 13 residues. V lost 3 bases and J 5 bases, leaving 10 bases between the germline ends. The CDR3 coding sequence is TGTGCCAGCAGTTTGGGGGTTAAATATGGCTACACCTTC. It specifies CASSLGVKYGYTF.

This clonotype has a handful of counts. The chain joins TRBV20-1 to TRBJ2-5; 10 nucleotides match TRBD2. V dropped 6 bases and J dropped 5; count of bases not matched to a gene: 18. The CDR3 covers 17 residues. CDR1 is DFQATT, CDR2 SNEGSKA, per germline (reference sequence). The CDR3, as DNA: TGCAGTGCCGACACGGGCCTAGCGGGAGTAGGAGAGGAGACCCAGTACTTC. Amino acid sequence: CSADTGLAGVGEETQYF.

Only a few counts were recorded for this clonotype. The J gene is TRBJ1-5, the V gene TRBV28; perhaps TRBD1 as D (6 bases). The ends were cut back, 3 bases at V and 4 bases at J, with 13 bases in the middle. CDR3 length: 15 residues. The germline V gene has CDR1 MDHEN and CDR2 SYDVKM. The CDR3 here is CASSFPGAGNQPQHF. The CDR3 DNA reads TGTGCCAGCAGTTTTCCGGGGGCAGGAAATCAGCCCCAGCATTTT.

This clonotype has more than one count but fewer than ten. This chain joins TRBV7-9 and TRBJ1-6; D call uncertain. CDR3 length equals 14 residues. Germline V lookup: CDR1 SEHNR, CDR2 FQNEAQ (reference sequence). V lost 5 bases to trimming and J lost 7 bases, with 12 bases between them. The CDR3 bases are TGTGCCAGCAGCCTCAGGCCGGGAAATTCACCCCTCCACTTT. It codes for CASSLRPGNSPLHF.

This clonotype was counted ten times or more. V and J are TRBV6-2 or TRBV6-3 and TRBJ2-7, with 9 bases lining up with TRBD2. With 8 bases clipped from V and 5 bases from J, the junction kept 7 bases outside the gene matches. The germline CDR1 and CDR2 sequences are MNHEY and SVGEGT. This CDR3 is built from 13 residues. In DNA form, the CDR3 reads TGTGCCAGCCTTAGCGGGAGACTCGACGAGCAGTACTTC. Protein product: CASLSGRLDEQYF.

Worth noting for this clonotype: This clone may be a read error of a much larger clone one base away. The chain is built from TRBV11-2 and TRBJ2-7; a possible D gene is TRBD2 (6 bases). This CDR3 is 13 amino acids long. Germline assignment: CDR1 SGHAT and CDR2 FQNNGV. V was pared by 10 bases and J by 2 bases, with 15 bases between. This CDR3 reads CATSTGLPYEQYF. The CDR3 DNA follows: TGTGCCACCTCGACGGGACTCCCCTACGAGCAGTACTTC.

This clonotype was picked up many times. The rearrangement links TRBV5-6 to TRBJ1-2, with a weak D call TRBD1 (6 bases). The CDR3 runs 14 residues. Trimming cost V 3 bases and J 2 bases, with 11 bases left between them. CDR1 SGHDT and CDR2 YYEEEE come from the germline V gene. The CDR3 loop reads CASSWWDINYGYTF. The CDR3 region has the DNA TGTGCCAGCAGCTGGTGGGACATAAACTATGGCTACACCTTC.

This clonotype was observed at least ten times. This chain links TRBV10-3 with TRBJ1-1; 8 bases agree with TRBD1. The CDR3 contains 15 residues. The germline CDR1 and CDR2 sequences are ENHRY and SYGVKD. V lost 10 bases, J lost 0 bases, and 10 bases stayed unmatched. Written as DNA, the CDR3 is TGTGCCACCACAGGGGGAGCAGGGATGAACACTGAAGCTTTCTTT. Translated, it gives CATTGGAGMNTEAFF.

This clonotype has a handful of counts. The rearrangement joins TRBV20-1 to TRBJ2-7; perhaps TRBD1 as D (6 bases). V was trimmed by 2 bases and J by 2 bases, leaving 13 bases between them. Germline V gene data show CDR1 as DFQATT and CDR2 as SNEGSKA (reference sequence). The length of the CDR3 is 14 residues. The CDR3 spells CSARSGTSAYEQYF. The CDR3 DNA reads as TGCAGTGCTAGATCCGGGACATCAGCCTACGAGCAGTACTTC.

The table lists this clonotype with many counts. One end of the junction varies from germline; a read error may be responsible. The rearrangement links TRBV29-1 to TRBJ2-7, with D perhaps TRBD2 (6 bases). The CDR3 has 12 residues. Germline values: CDR1 SQVTM, CDR2 ANQGSEA. CDR3 in DNA: TGCAGCGTACCGGGACTTTCCTTCGAGCAGTACTTC. As protein: CSVPGLSFEQYF.

At least ten counts were recorded for this clonotype. This chain uses TRBV7-9 with TRBJ2-7, with 9 positions matching TRBD1. Germline CDR1 and CDR2: SEHNR and FQNEAQ (reference sequence). The CDR3 has 15 residues. The ends lost 0 bases at V and 3 bases at J; junction bases unmatched: 3. The CDR3 DNA follows: TGTGCCAGCAGCTTAGCCCGGGACAGGGTCTACGAGCAGTACTTC. It is translated as CASSLARDRVYEQYF.

Of note for this clonotype: A much more abundant neighbour one base away suggests this may be a read error. The chain combines TRBV19 with TRBJ1-1, with 10 bases aligning to TRBD1. The V and J ends lost 8 bases and 1 base, in that order; junction bases with no gene match: 7. The germline V gene has CDR1 LNHDA and CDR2 SQIVND (reference sequence). The CDR3 is made up of 15 amino acids. CDR3 DNA sequence: TGTGCCAGTGGGGACAGGGGAGGGTCGAACACTGAAGCTTTCTTT. It yields the protein CASGDRGGSNTEAFF.

V gene TRBV6-5 combines with J gene TRBJ1-6, with D tentatively TRBD1 (5 bases). The ends were cut back, 2 bases at V and 10 bases at J, with 12 bases in the middle. This CDR3 is 14 amino acids long. Germline V gene data show CDR1 as MNHEY and CDR2 as SVGAGI. The CDR3 sequence is CASSYVQGLSPLHF. In nucleotides, the CDR3 is TGTGCCAGCAGTTACGTCCAGGGCCTCTCACCCCTCCACTTT.

This clonotype appeared a few times. The CDR3 DNA reads as TGTGCCAGCAGCTTATATCGATCCTCCTATGGCTACACCTTC. This codes for CASSLYRSSYGYTF. This chain uses TRBV9 with TRBJ1-2; D uncertain. V gave up 4 bases and J gave up 4 bases, with 14 bases separating them. The germline V gene encodes CDR1 SGDLS and CDR2 YYNGEE. This CDR3 has 14 amino acids.